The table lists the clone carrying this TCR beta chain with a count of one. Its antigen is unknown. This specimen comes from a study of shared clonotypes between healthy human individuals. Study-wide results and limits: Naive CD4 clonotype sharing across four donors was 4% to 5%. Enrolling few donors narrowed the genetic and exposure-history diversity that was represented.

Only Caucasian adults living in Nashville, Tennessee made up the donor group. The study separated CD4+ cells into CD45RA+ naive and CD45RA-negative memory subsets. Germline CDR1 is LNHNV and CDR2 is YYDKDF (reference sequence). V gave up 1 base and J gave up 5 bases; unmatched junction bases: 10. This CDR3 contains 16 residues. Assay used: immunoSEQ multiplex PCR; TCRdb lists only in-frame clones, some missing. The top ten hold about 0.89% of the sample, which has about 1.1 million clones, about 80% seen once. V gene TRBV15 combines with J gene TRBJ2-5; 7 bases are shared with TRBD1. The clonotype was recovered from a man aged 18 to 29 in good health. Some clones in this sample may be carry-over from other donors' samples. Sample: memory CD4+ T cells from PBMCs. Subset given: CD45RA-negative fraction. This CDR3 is CATSRATGKAFETQYF. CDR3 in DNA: TGTGCCACCAGCAGAGCGACAGGGAAGGCCTTTGAGACCCAGTACTTC.